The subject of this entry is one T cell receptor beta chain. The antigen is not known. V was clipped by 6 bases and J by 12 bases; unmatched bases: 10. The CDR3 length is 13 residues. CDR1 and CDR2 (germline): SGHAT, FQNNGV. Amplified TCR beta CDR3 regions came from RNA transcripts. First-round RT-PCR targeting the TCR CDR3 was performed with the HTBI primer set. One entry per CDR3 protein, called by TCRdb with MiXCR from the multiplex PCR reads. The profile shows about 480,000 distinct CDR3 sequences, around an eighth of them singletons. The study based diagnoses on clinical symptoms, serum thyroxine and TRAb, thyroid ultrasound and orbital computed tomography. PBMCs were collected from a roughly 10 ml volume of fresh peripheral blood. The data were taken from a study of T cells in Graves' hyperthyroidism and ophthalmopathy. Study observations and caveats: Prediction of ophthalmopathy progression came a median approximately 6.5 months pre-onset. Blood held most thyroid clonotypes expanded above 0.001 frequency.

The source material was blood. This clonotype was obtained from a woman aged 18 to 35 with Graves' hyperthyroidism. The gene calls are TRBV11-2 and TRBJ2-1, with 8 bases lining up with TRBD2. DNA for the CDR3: TGTGCCAGCAGTATCCCAGCGGGAGAAGGGCAGTTCTTC. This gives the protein CASSIPAGEGQFF.